Presented here are 20 T cell receptor beta chains from one specimen sequenced in a study of OX40 agonist ivuxolimab in advanced cancers. Sequencing used immunoSEQ multiplex PCR; TCRdb keeps in-frame clones, though not all of them. The sample holds 70,000 to 100,000 clones, about nine tenths seen once. The sequencing here drew on CD4+ or CD8+ T cells sorted from blood, taken in a trial of the OX40 agonist ivuxolimab. These receptors were taken from an adult with an advanced solid tumor such as melanoma, head and neck, liver or kidney cancer.

The rearrangement links TRBV2 to TRBJ2-7, with 7 bases lining up with TRBD2. The CDR3 runs to 15 residues. The V gene end was trimmed by 8 bases and the J gene end by 2 bases; junction bases not matched to a gene: 12. CDR1 SNHLY and CDR2 FYNNEI come from the germline V gene. The CDR3 is CASGGGGSSAYEQYF. The CDR3 DNA reads as TGTGCCAGCGGGGGTGGCGGGAGCTCCGCCTACGAGCAGTACTTC.

The V and J genes are TRBV7-2 and TRBJ2-7; tentatively, D is TRBD2 (5 bases). The CDR3 is 14 residues long. The ends were cut back, 8 bases at V and 6 bases at J, with 20 bases in the middle. The germline gives CDR1 SGHTA, CDR2 FQGNSA. For the CDR3, the DNA is TGTGCCAGCGCCTCAACGGGGAGTCTATCCGAGCAGTACTTC. It codes for CASASTGSLSEQYF.

The J gene is TRBJ1-3, the V gene TRBV5-1; D remains unclear. Germline CDR1 SGHRS, CDR2 YFSETQ. V was pared by 4 bases and J by 0 bases, with 11 bases between. The CDR3 contains 15 residues. The CDR3 nucleotides are TGCGCCAGCAGCCAGAGCGGTGTCTCTGGAAACACCATATATTTT. Residues: CASSQSGVSGNTIYF. Full variable domain (remainder filled in from reference TRBV5-1 and TRBJ1-3): KAGVTQTPRYLIKTRGQQVTLSCSPISGHRSVSWYQQTPGQGLQFLFEYFSETQRNKGNFPGRFSGRQFSNSRSEMNVSTLELGDSALYLCASSQSGVSGNTIYFGEGSWLTVV.

DNA of the CDR3: TGCGCCAGCAGCCCCACTAATCTGGCGGCAGATGGCTACACCTTC. Its translation is CASSPTNLAADGYTF. This chain connects TRBV4-1 to TRBJ1-2; D gene unclear. V gave up 4 bases and J gave up 6 bases, with 18 bases separating them. Germline-derived CDR1 and CDR2 are MGHRA and YSYEKL. The CDR3 is 15 residues long.

This chain links TRBV30 with TRBJ2-7, with D maybe TRBD1 (6 bases). The V end was cut by 2 bases, the J end by 2 bases, with 16 bases between. CDR3 length: 15 residues. CDR1 is GTSNPN, CDR2 SVGIG, per germline (reference sequence). CDR3 nucleotide sequence: TGTGCCTGGAGTATCCCCAGGGGCCTGACCTACGAGCAGTACTTC. Encoded protein: CAWSIPRGLTYEQYF.

The chain is built from TRBV5-1 and TRBJ2-2; TRBD2 matches 7 bases. V lost 2 bases and J lost 3; bases outside the gene matches: 4. Germline CDR1 SGHRS, CDR2 YFSETQ. The CDR3 runs to 15 residues. CDR3: CASSLSAGDTGELFF. The CDR3, as DNA: TGCGCCAGCAGCTTATCCGCGGGAGACACCGGGGAGCTGTTTTTT.

V gene TRBV2 combines with J gene TRBJ2-5; D is perhaps TRBD1 (6 bases). The length of the CDR3 is 13 residues. Trimming took 11 bases from V and 1 from J, leaving 14 bases between them. The germline V gene has CDR1 SNHLY and CDR2 FYNNEI. The CDR3 nucleotides read TGTGCCCTAATGGGGGCCTTCCAAGAGACCCAGTACTTC. As protein: CALMGAFQETQYF.

This clone has just one count. V usage is TRBV7-8 and J usage is TRBJ1-2; 7 bases match TRBD1. The CDR3 runs to 14 residues. The V segment lost 5 bases and the J segment 6 bases; nucleotides outside the gene matches: 9. The V gene's germline CDR1 is SGHVS and CDR2 FQNEAQ. The DNA of the CDR3 is TGTGCCAGCAGCCCGTCGACAGGGAGGAATGGCTACACCTTC. This sequence encodes CASSPSTGRNGYTF.

Only a few counts were recorded for this clone. V usage is TRBV6-4 and J usage is TRBJ1-1; D gene unclear. V was shortened by 0 bases and J by 7 bases, with 9 bases between the two germline ends. Germline V gene data show CDR1 as MRHNA and CDR2 as SNTAGT. The CDR3 loop spans 13 amino acids. The DNA of the CDR3 is TGTGCCAGCAGTGACTCGAGAAGGGATGAAGCTTTCTTT. Residues: CASSDSRRDEAFF.

The rearrangement joins TRBV18 to TRBJ2-3; D is uncertain. CDR3 length: 13 residues. The V end lost 1 base, the J end lost 6 bases, and 8 bases lay between the germline ends. Germline CDR1 and CDR2: KGHSH and LQKENI. In DNA form, the CDR3 reads TGTGCCAGCTCACCACTGGCAGCGGATACGCAGTATTTT. Amino acids: CASSPLAADTQYF.

The chain couples TRBV11-3 to TRBJ2-1; D ambiguous. The V gene's germline CDR1 is SGHNT and CDR2 YENEEA. There are 13 residues in the CDR3. V lost 5 bases and J lost 5, with 10 bases in between. CDR3 bases: TGTGCCAGCAGCCTCCTGAGGCACAATGAGCAGTTCTTC. This encodes CASSLLRHNEQFF. Supplemented by reference TRBV11-3 and TRBJ2-1, the full variable domain reads EAGVVQSPRYKIIEKKQPVAFWCNPISGHNTLYWYLQNLGQGPELLIRYENEEAVDDSQLPKDRFSAERLKGVDSTLKIQPAELGDSAVYLCASSLLRHNEQFFGPGTRLTVL.

This chain links TRBV18 with TRBJ2-1; perhaps D is TRBD1 or TRBD2 (5 bases each). V lost 0 bases to trimming and J lost 6 bases, with 12 bases between them. The V gene's germline CDR1 is KGHSH and CDR2 LQKENI. The CDR3 is 15 amino acids. The CDR3 loop reads CASSPPAYGGNEQFF. CDR3 in DNA: TGTGCCAGCTCACCACCCGCATATGGGGGCAATGAGCAGTTCTTC.

This chain uses TRBV2 with TRBJ1-5, with TRBD1 as a possible D gene (5 bases). CDR3 size: 16 residues. V shed 4 bases and J shed 2 bases, with 15 bases lying between them. CDR1 is SNHLY, CDR2 FYNNEI, per germline. CDR3 in DNA: TGTGCCAGCAGTGTAAGTCAGGGTCTGGGCAATCAGCCCCAGCATTTT. Residues: CASSVSQGLGNQPQHF.

This chain connects TRBV15 to TRBJ1-5, with 10 bases matching TRBD1. Trimming took 7 bases from V and 9 from J; bases not matched to a gene: 9. The CDR3 runs 14 residues. Per the germline V gene, CDR1 is LNHNV and CDR2 is YYDKDF (reference sequence). DNA of the CDR3: TGTGCCACCACCAAGGACAGGGGGGTCCGGCCCCAGCATTTT. Encoded protein: CATTKDRGVRPQHF.

The chain recombines TRBV19 with TRBJ1-5; 10 positions agree with TRBD1. The CDR3 is 15 residues long. Germline V gene data show CDR1 as LNHDA and CDR2 as SQIVND (reference sequence). V shed 9 bases and J 6 bases; nucleotides not matched to a gene: 11. This chain's CDR3 is CASKKSTGGGQPQHF. The CDR3 bases are TGTGCCAGCAAAAAGTCGACAGGGGGCGGTCAGCCCCAGCATTTT. The variable domain in full, with the rest retrieved from reference TRBV19 and TRBJ1-5, is DGGITQSPKYLFRKEGQNVTLSCEQNLNHDAMYWYRQDPGQGLRLIYYSQIVNDFQKGDIAEGYSVSREKKESFPLTVTSAQKNPTAFYLCASKKSTGGGQPQHFGDGTRLSIL.

The CDR3 reads CASSLGTEAQPQHF. CDR3 in DNA: TGTGCCAGCAGCTTAGGGACAGAGGCCCAGCCCCAGCATTTT. The rearrangement joins TRBV7-2 to TRBJ1-5; maybe TRBD1 (6 bases). CDR3 length: 14 residues. Per germline, CDR1 SGHTA and CDR2 FQGNSA. V was clipped by 1 base and J by 7 bases, with 11 bases between them.

This chain links TRBV18 with TRBJ2-3; D call uncertain. CDR1 and CDR2 from the germline V gene are KGHSH and LQKENI. CDR3 size: 15 residues. With 3 bases removed from V and 0 bases from J, the gap between germline ends came to 10 bases. CDR3 sequence: CASSPSLMSTDTQYF. Here the CDR3 DNA reads TGTGCCAGCTCACCCTCGTTAATGAGCACAGATACGCAGTATTTT.

As DNA, the CDR3 is TGTGCCAGCAGCTTTGCCCTCGCATGGGACAATGAGCAGTTCTTC. Amino acid sequence: CASSFALAWDNEQFF. V is TRBV11-3 and J is TRBJ2-1; D remains unclear. CDR3 length: 15 residues. V lost 3 bases and J 5 bases, leaving 14 bases between the germline ends. Germline V lookup: CDR1 SGHNT, CDR2 YENEEA.

The chain employs TRBV4-1 and TRBJ1-5; 10 nucleotides line up with TRBD1. Germline V gene lookup returns CDR1 MGHRA and CDR2 YSYEKL. J gave up 9 bases and V 0 bases, and 5 bases lay outside the gene matches. There are 15 residues in the CDR3. CDR3 bases: TGCGCCAGCAGCCAAGATGGGACAGGGGTCGTGCCCCAGCATTTT. This translates into CASSQDGTGVVPQHF.

The rearrangement uses TRBV10-3 and TRBJ2-7; TRBD2 matches 9 bases. The CDR3 is 16 amino acids. J lost 2 bases, V lost 10 bases, and 15 bases had no gene match. CDR1 is ENHRY, CDR2 SYGVKD, per germline. CDR3 nucleotides: TGTGCCACTCGTCGGGGTGGTGCTAGCGGGACCTACGAGCAGTACTTC. Translated, it gives CATRRGGASGTYEQYF.